This passage covers 2 T cell receptor beta chains from one sample sequenced in a study of T-cell memory formation after mild COVID-19. TCRdb analysed the 5' RACE reads with MiXCR anew, one entry per CDR3 protein. The sample has around 510,000 distinct CDR3 sequences, about 20% seen once. The sequenced material came from PBMCs or a T cell subset sorted from them (not recorded which). The receptors were sampled from an adult woman who had mild COVID-19 (a few samples of this study predate the infection). Cell type and time point are not known.

This sequence joins TRBV19 and TRBJ1-2, with D possibly matching TRBD1 (5 bases). The CDR3 loop spans 14 amino acids. V gave up 5 bases and J gave up 5 bases, with 15 bases separating them. Per germline, CDR1 LNHDA and CDR2 SQIVND (reference sequence). The CDR3 DNA sequence: TGTGCCAGTAGTCGTGCGGGGACTGAGTATGGCTACACCTTC. It specifies CASSRAGTEYGYTF.

This clonotype was recorded many times. The V gene is TRBV20-1, the J gene TRBJ2-7; D gene unclear. The CDR3 sequence is 12 residues long. The germline CDR1 and CDR2 sequences are DFQATT and SNEGSKA (reference sequence). V dropped 0 bases and J dropped 3 bases, with 6 bases sitting between them. This CDR3 reads CSARETSYEQYF. CDR3 DNA sequence: TGCAGTGCTAGAGAGACAAGCTACGAGCAGTACTTC.